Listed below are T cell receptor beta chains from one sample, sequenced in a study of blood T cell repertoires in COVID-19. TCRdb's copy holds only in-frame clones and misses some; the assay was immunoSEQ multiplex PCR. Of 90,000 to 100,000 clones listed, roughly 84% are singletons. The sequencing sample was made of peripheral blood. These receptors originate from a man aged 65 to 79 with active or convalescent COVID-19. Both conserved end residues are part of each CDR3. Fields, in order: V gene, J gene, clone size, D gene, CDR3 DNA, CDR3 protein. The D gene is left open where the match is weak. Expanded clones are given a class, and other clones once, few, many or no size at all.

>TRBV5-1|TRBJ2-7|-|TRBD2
TGCGCCAGCAGCTTGGAACAGCGGGGGGCCTACGAGCAGTACTTC
CASSLEQRGAYEQYF
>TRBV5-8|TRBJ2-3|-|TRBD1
TGTGCCAGCAGCTTGGGGACAGGGGAGGGCACAGATACGCAGTATTTT
CASSLGTGEGTDTQYF
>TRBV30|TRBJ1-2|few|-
TGTGCCTGGAGTTTGAGAGGGATAGGTGGCTACACCTTC
CAWSLRGIGGYTF
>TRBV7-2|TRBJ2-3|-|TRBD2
TGTGCCAGCAGCTTATGGCGAATAAGCGGGGGGGCAGATACGCAGTATTTT
CASSLWRISGGADTQYF
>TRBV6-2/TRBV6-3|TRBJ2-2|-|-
TGTGCCAGCAGTAGGAGGCAAGGGGAGCTGTTTTTT
CASSRRQGELFF
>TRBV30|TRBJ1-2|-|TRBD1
TGTGCCTGGAGTGTCGGGACAGAAAACTATGGCTACACCTTC
CAWSVGTENYGYTF
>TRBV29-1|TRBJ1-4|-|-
TGCAGCGCACGGACAACTGCCGACGGGGGGGAAAAACTGTTTTTT
CSARTTADGGEKLFF
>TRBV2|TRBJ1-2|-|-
TGTGCCAGCAGTTTGACAGCGGGTTTGCATGGCTACACCTTC
CASSLTAGLHGYTF
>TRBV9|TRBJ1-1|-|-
TGTGCCAGCAGCGTAGAGGCGGGGACGCACACTGAAGCTTTCTTT
CASSVEAGTHTEAFF
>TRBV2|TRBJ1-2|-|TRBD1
TGTGCCAGCAGGGGACAGATTAACTATGGCTACACCTTC
CASRGQINYGYTF
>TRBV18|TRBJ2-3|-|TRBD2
TGTGCCAGCTCACTACTAGCGGGGGGGATCGACACGCAGTATTTT
CASSLLAGGIDTQYF
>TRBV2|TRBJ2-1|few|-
TGTGCCAGCATGGGGCAGGGTCATTCCTACAATGAGCAGTTCTTC
CASMGQGHSYNEQFF
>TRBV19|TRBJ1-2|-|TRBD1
TGTGCCAGTAGCCTCCCCGGGACAGGGGGCGGTTATGGCTACACCTTC
CASSLPGTGGGYGYTF
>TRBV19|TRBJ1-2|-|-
TGTGCCAGTACCATAGGTCCCGGGAACTCCCATGGCTACACCTTC
CASTIGPGNSHGYTF
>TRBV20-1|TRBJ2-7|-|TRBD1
TGCAGTGCTTCCACAGGGGGCGGGCAGTACTTC
CSASTGGGQYF
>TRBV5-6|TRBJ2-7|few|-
TGTGCCAGCAGTCAGAAAGGGGGAAACCTCTACGAGCAGTACTTC
CASSQKGGNLYEQYF
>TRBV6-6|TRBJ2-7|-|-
TGTGCCAGCAGTTTGGTAGCCCTCTCCTACGAGCAGTACTTC
CASSLVALSYEQYF